Below, 22 T cell receptor beta chains from the same sample are listed, as sequenced in a study of T cells expressing NK-cell markers. From its re-call of the 5' RACE reads, TCRdb lists each CDR3 protein once, without DNA. The sample has about 410,000 distinct CDR3 sequences. The sample was blood T cells: a sorted CD56 or NKG2C T cell subset, CD4+ or CD8+ T cells, or bulk PBMC T cells (not recorded which). The receptor source for this set is a woman aged 50 to 65 in good health.

The chain couples TRBV10-3 to TRBJ2-3; TCRdb lists TRBD2, though no DNA is available to test this call. Germline CDR1 is ENHRY and CDR2 is SYGVKD. The CDR3 length is 16 residues. The CDR3 region is CAISESGSGGTDTQYF.

The V and J genes are TRBV11-2 and TRBJ2-3. From germline, CDR1 is SGHAT and CDR2 FQNNGV. This CDR3 has 15 amino acids. CDR3 amino acids: CASSRTSTSPDTQYF.

The chain has TRBV20-1 and TRBJ2-5; as DNA is missing, the TRBD2 call by TCRdb cannot be tested. The CDR3 length is 16 residues. Per germline, CDR1 DFQATT and CDR2 SNEGSKA (reference sequence). The CDR3 here is CSATGELAGGWETQYF.

The chain combines TRBV25-1 with TRBJ2-3; with no DNA, the TCRdb D assignment of TRBD2 cannot be verified. This CDR3 comprises 19 residues. Germline V gene data show CDR1 as MGHDK and CDR2 as SYGVNS. The CDR3 spells CASSEWGTSGRPYTDTQYF.

V usage is TRBV14 and J usage is TRBJ1-2. The CDR3 totals 14 residues. CDR1 is SGHDN, CDR2 FVKESK, per germline. The CDR3 sequence is CASSQGTSGKADTF.

V and J are TRBV12-3 or TRBV12-4 and TRBJ1-2; the D call of TRBD1 rests on TCRdb alone, since no DNA is present to check it. The CDR3 is 15 residues long. The chain's CDR3 is CASSGPQGPNYGYTF.

CDR3 protein: CSARGGSENTGELFF. The V call is TRBV20-1, the J call TRBJ2-2. CDR3 length: 15 amino acids. Germline-derived CDR1 and CDR2 are DFQATT and SNEGSKA (reference sequence).

V gene TRBV29-1 combines with J gene TRBJ2-1; lacking DNA, the TRBD2 call made by TCRdb goes unchecked. Germline values: CDR1 SQVTM, CDR2 ANQGSEA. The CDR3 sequence is 12 residues long. CDR3 sequence: CSVGLASNEQFF.

CDR3 amino acids: CAISTSGQGNNEQFF. The chain recombines TRBV10-3 with TRBJ2-1; TCRdb calls TRBD1, which cannot be checked without DNA. The CDR3 covers 15 residues. Germline CDR1 is ENHRY and CDR2 is SYGVKD.

The chain recombines TRBV4-1 with TRBJ2-3; TCRdb's D call, TRBD1, is unchecked because there is no DNA. This CDR3 is 16 amino acids long. Germline assignment: CDR1 MGHRA and CDR2 YSYEKL. CDR3 sequence: CASSQPGTQRGNTQYF.

This rearrangement joins TRBV30 to TRBJ2-3; TCRdb indicates TRBD1, and absent DNA this call remains unverified. Germline V lookup: CDR1 GTSNPN, CDR2 SVGIG (reference sequence). The CDR3 totals 14 residues. CDR3 residues: CAWSPRVYTDTQYF.

The rearrangement links TRBV7-9 to TRBJ2-5. The CDR3 runs to 12 residues. Germline CDR1 SEHNR, CDR2 FQNEAQ (reference sequence). CDR3 protein: CASSRVGSAQYF.

The chain links TRBV2 to TRBJ1-1. The CDR3 consists of 12 residues. Germline CDR1 reads SNHLY; CDR2 reads FYNNEI. The CDR3 spells CASRGRAPEAFF.

The genes are TRBV20-1 and TRBJ2-2. The CDR3 is made up of 11 amino acids. The germline V gene has CDR1 DFQATT and CDR2 SNEGSKA (reference sequence). The CDR3 sequence: CSARWAGELFF.

The CDR3 sequence is CASSHIGQNQPQHF. The chain carries TRBV19 and TRBJ1-5; TCRdb designates TRBD1, a call that cannot be tested without DNA. Per the germline V gene, CDR1 is LNHDA and CDR2 is SQIVND (reference sequence). The CDR3 extends over 14 amino acids.

The gene calls are TRBV7-2 and TRBJ2-3; TCRdb returns TRBD1, unconfirmable since there is no DNA. The CDR3 is 15 amino acids. Germline V gives CDR1 SGHTA, CDR2 FQGNSA. CDR3 sequence: CASSLEGQSTDTQYF.

CDR3 sequence: CASSSGGLAGEKWFF. This chain joins TRBV5-1 and TRBJ2-1; TCRdb designates TRBD2, a call that cannot be tested without DNA. The V gene's germline CDR1 is SGHRS and CDR2 YFSETQ. The CDR3 runs 15 residues.

This chain joins TRBV7-6 and TRBJ2-3; the D gene TCRdb calls, TRBD1, cannot be checked with no DNA. This CDR3 contains 13 residues. The germline V gene encodes CDR1 SGHVS and CDR2 FNYEAQ. CDR3 sequence: CASSLNREDTQYF.

This chain connects TRBV20-1 to TRBJ2-1; TCRdb's assignment of TRBD2 cannot be checked, as there is no DNA. Germline CDR1 DFQATT, CDR2 SNEGSKA (reference sequence). The CDR3 length is 16 residues. CDR3 region: CSARGLAGGSYNEQFF.

The V gene is TRBV3-1, the J gene TRBJ2-7; TCRdb's D call, TRBD2, is unchecked because there is no DNA. Germline CDR1 is LGHDT and CDR2 is YNNKEL (reference sequence). The CDR3 runs to 15 residues. This CDR3 is CASSLVTSGRIEQYF.

The V gene is TRBV11-3, the J gene TRBJ2-3; the D call from TCRdb, TRBD2, cannot be confirmed without DNA. CDR1 and CDR2 (germline): SGHNT, YENEEA. The CDR3 is made up of 18 amino acids. The CDR3 here is CASSLGGLRRSLTDTQYF.

This rearrangement joins TRBV27 to TRBJ2-7; with no DNA, the TCRdb D assignment of TRBD2 cannot be verified. CDR1 is MNHEY, CDR2 SMNVEV, per germline (reference sequence). The CDR3 totals 16 residues. Here the CDR3 reads CASSPLGTSGSYEQYF.